The 26 T cell receptor beta chains below come from one sample, sequenced in a study of CD8+ T cells in alopecia areata. cDNA reverse transcribed from extracted RNA served as the sequencing template. The table came from immunoSEQ multiplex PCR; TCRdb's copy has only in-frame clones and leaves some out. The sample holds approximately 150,000 clones, 55% seen once. Sample: CD4+ T cells sorted from blood. The receptors come from a human donor in good health.

The rearrangement joins TRBV30 to TRBJ2-1; 9 bases align to TRBD2. The trim removed 2 bases at V and 9 bases at J, leaving 11 bases unmatched. CDR3 length: 15 amino acids. Germline V gene data show CDR1 as GTSNPN and CDR2 as SVGIG (reference sequence). For the CDR3, the DNA is TGTGCCTGGAGTCTAGTAGCGGGGGTTTGGGGTGAGCAGTTCTTC. This encodes CAWSLVAGVWGEQFF.

The chain joins TRBV9 to TRBJ2-7; D uncertain. This CDR3 contains 13 residues. Germline V lookup: CDR1 SGDLS, CDR2 YYNGEE. Trimming cost V 3 bases and J 3 bases, with 10 bases left between them. CDR3 coding DNA: TGTGCCAGCAGCGCAGGCAGCAACTACGAGCAGTACTTC. As protein: CASSAGSNYEQYF. The whole variable domain, filled in from reference TRBV9 and TRBJ2-7, reads DSGVTQTPKHLITATGQRVTLRCSPRSGDLSVYWYQQSLDQGLQFLIQYYNGEERAKGNILERFSAQQFPDLHSELNLSSLELGDSALYFCASSAGSNYEQYFGPGTRLTVT.

The chain has TRBV29-1 and TRBJ2-7; D uncertain. Germline CDR1 reads SQVTM; CDR2 reads ANQGSEA. Trimming left V 4 bases short and J 4 bases short, with 8 bases between. The CDR3 loop spans 11 amino acids. The CDR3 reads CSVADAYEQYF. Here the CDR3 DNA reads TGCAGCGTTGCGGACGCTTACGAGCAGTACTTC.

The gene calls are TRBV13 and TRBJ2-5; 10 bases are a match to TRBD2. V shed 1 base and J 5 bases; nucleotides not matched to a gene: 7. Germline V gene lookup returns CDR1 PRHDT and CDR2 FYEKMQ (reference sequence). There are 16 residues in the CDR3. The CDR3 reads CASSLALAGSVETQYF. In DNA, the CDR3 is TGTGCCAGCAGCTTAGCACTAGCGGGATCAGTGGAGACCCAGTACTTC.

This chain links TRBV7-3 with TRBJ2-1; 9 bases map to TRBD2. CDR3 length equals 16 residues. Germline values: CDR1 SGHTA, CDR2 FQGTGA. The J segment lost 8 bases and the V segment lost 5 bases, leaving 13 bases of the junction unmatched. The CDR3 nucleotides read TGTGCCAGCAGCCAGACCGGGACTAGCAGCTTTGATGAGCAGTTCTTC. It specifies CASSQTGTSSFDEQFF. Together with reference TRBV7-3 and TRBJ2-1, the CDR3 gives the full variable domain: GAGVSQTPSNKVTEKGKYVELRCDPISGHTALYWYRQSLGQGPEFLIYFQGTGAADDSGLPNDRFFAVRPEGSVSTLKIQRTERGDSAVYLCASSQTGTSSFDEQFFGPGTRLTVL.

This clone came up a few times. DNA of the CDR3: TGTGCCAGCAGCTTGGGCTCCGCTCGAGACAATGAGCAGTTCTTC. Protein: CASSLGSARDNEQFF. The chain combines TRBV5-4 with TRBJ2-1; D is unresolved. The CDR3 totals 15 residues. V lost 0 bases and J 5 bases, leaving 12 bases between the germline ends. Germline CDR1 SGHNT, CDR2 YYREEE (reference sequence). Based on the CDR3 plus reference TRBV5-4 and TRBJ2-1, the full variable domain is ETGVTQSPTHLIKTRGQQVTLRCSSQSGHNTVSWYQQALGQGPQFIFQYYREEENGRGNFPPRFSGLQFPNYSSELNVNALELDDSALYLCASSLGSARDNEQFFGPGTRLTVL.

The rearrangement links TRBV25-1 to TRBJ2-6; D remains unclear. Germline V gives CDR1 MGHDK, CDR2 SYGVNS. This CDR3 has 16 amino acids. V was shortened by 1 base and J by 0 bases, with 7 bases between the two germline ends. CDR3 sequence reads: CASSELAFSGANVLTF. CDR3 coding DNA: TGTGCCAGCAGTGAATTGGCCTTCTCTGGGGCCAACGTCCTGACTTTC. The full variable domain, in which reference TRBV25-1 and TRBJ2-6 provide the parts outside the CDR3, is EADIYQTPRYLVIGTGKKITLECSQTMGHDKMYWYQQDPGMELHLIHYSYGVNSTEKGDLSSESTVSRIRTEHFPLTLESARPSHTSQYLCASSELAFSGANVLTFGAGSRLTVL.

V usage is TRBV28 and J usage is TRBJ2-7; D is unresolved. CDR3 length: 13 residues. V gave up 5 bases and J gave up 2 bases, with 10 bases separating them. Germline V CDR1 and CDR2: MDHEN, SYDVKM. The CDR3 DNA follows: TGTGCCAGCAGTCATGGCCGGCCCTACGAGCAGTACTTC. Translating it yields CASSHGRPYEQYF.

This chain connects TRBV7-2 to TRBJ2-1; D perhaps matches TRBD2 (6 bases). This CDR3 comprises 15 residues. Germline V gives CDR1 SGHTA, CDR2 FQGNSA. The V end lost 6 bases, the J end lost 0 bases, and 12 bases lay between the germline ends. CDR3 in DNA: TGTGCCAGCAGGGTAGCGGTGAGCTCCTACAATGAGCAGTTCTTC. Its protein is CASRVAVSSYNEQFF. Full variable domain (rest looked up from reference TRBV7-2 and TRBJ2-1): GAGVSQSPSNKVTEKGKDVELRCDPISGHTALYWYRQSLGQGLEFLIYFQGNSAPDKSGLPSDRFSAERTGGSVSTLTIQRTQQEDSAVYLCASRVAVSSYNEQFFGPGTRLTVL.

The chain carries TRBV13 and TRBJ2-5; a possible D gene is TRBD1 (8 bases). V lost 6 bases and J lost 5, with 16 bases in between. Germline assignment: CDR1 PRHDT and CDR2 FYEKMQ (reference sequence). CDR3 length: 14 residues. The CDR3 spells CASRYGQGGETQYF. Written as DNA, the CDR3 is TGTGCCAGCAGATACGGACAGGGAGGGGAGACCCAGTACTTC.

This clone has only a few counts. The chain joins TRBV7-2 to TRBJ1-1; tentatively, D is TRBD1 (6 bases). CDR3 length: 13 amino acids. Trimming left V 4 bases short and J 3 bases short, with 9 bases between. CDR1 and CDR2 from the germline V gene are SGHTA and FQGNSA. CDR3 region: CASSSQGYTEAFF. CDR3 nucleotide sequence: TGTGCCAGCAGCTCACAGGGTTACACTGAAGCTTTCTTT. Using reference TRBV7-2 and TRBJ1-1 for the parts outside the CDR3, the full variable domain is GAGVSQSPSNKVTEKGKDVELRCDPISGHTALYWYRQSLGQGLEFLIYFQGNSAPDKSGLPSDRFSAERTGGSVSTLTIQRTQQEDSAVYLCASSSQGYTEAFFGQGTRLTVV.

This chain links TRBV30 with TRBJ1-1; 8 nucleotides match TRBD1. The length of the CDR3 is 13 residues. The germline V gene encodes CDR1 GTSNPN and CDR2 SVGIG (reference sequence). With V trimmed by 8 bases and J by 4 bases, 9 bases remained unmatched. In DNA form, the CDR3 reads TGTGCCGAACGCAGGGGGCGGGTCACTGAAGCTTTCTTT. Protein sequence: CAERRGRVTEAFF.

This clone has just a few counts. DNA for the CDR3: TGTGCCACCAGCAGAGATCTGACGGGAGTCACAGATACGCAGTATTTT. It yields the protein CATSRDLTGVTDTQYF. The V gene is TRBV15, the J gene TRBJ2-3, with a weak D call TRBD2 (6 bases). Germline V lookup: CDR1 LNHNV, CDR2 YYDKDF (reference sequence). The CDR3 contains 16 residues. V lost 0 bases and J 2 bases, leaving 12 bases between the germline ends.

The V call is TRBV29-1, the J call TRBJ2-3, with 12 bases lining up with TRBD2. This CDR3 has 13 residues. From germline, CDR1 is SQVTM and CDR2 ANQGSEA. Unmatched junction bases numbered 2, after V lost 7 bases and J lost 3 bases. The CDR3 nucleotides read TGCAGCGGAGGACTAGCGGGAACAGATACGCAGTATTTT. This gives the protein CSGGLAGTDTQYF.

A word on this clone: Other DNA variants within this sample encode the same CDR3. The V call is TRBV2, the J call TRBJ2-7; D is tentatively TRBD1 or TRBD2 (5 bases each). This CDR3 has 14 residues. Looked up from germline, CDR1 is SNHLY and CDR2 is FYNNEI. V gave up 3 bases and J gave up 0 bases, with 9 bases separating them. The CDR3 region has the DNA TGTGCCAGCAGTGAGGGGACGGGCTCCTACGAGCAGTACTTC. Translated, it gives CASSEGTGSYEQYF.

The chain employs TRBV29-1 and TRBJ2-2, with D hard to call. CDR3 length: 13 amino acids. Germline CDR1 SQVTM, CDR2 ANQGSEA. Between the trimmed V and J ends, which lost 5 bases and 5 bases, there was a span of 12 bases. The CDR3 protein is CSVRATPTGELFF. DNA of the CDR3: TGCAGCGTTAGGGCCACACCGACCGGGGAGCTGTTTTTT.

This clone has more than one count but fewer than ten. This chain links TRBV15 with TRBJ2-3; possibly TRBD1 or TRBD2 for D (7 bases each). CDR1 LNHNV and CDR2 YYDKDF come from the germline V gene (reference sequence). V was pared by 8 bases and J by 4 bases, with 22 bases between. The CDR3 has 16 residues. The CDR3 loop is CATSGLAGGDADTQYF. The CDR3 DNA is TGTGCCACCTCGGGACTGGCAGGGGGGGATGCAGATACGCAGTATTTT.

The V call is TRBV2, the J call TRBJ2-7, with D perhaps matching TRBD1 (6 bases). The CDR3 has 13 amino acids. Trimming left V 5 bases short and J 2 bases short, with 10 bases between. Per the germline V gene, CDR1 is SNHLY and CDR2 is FYNNEI. In DNA, the CDR3 is TGTGCCAGCAGTATACAGGGTGCCTACGAGCAGTACTTC. Translation: CASSIQGAYEQYF.

This chain uses TRBV10-3 with TRBJ2-5; D is ambiguous. CDR1 is ENHRY, CDR2 SYGVKD, per germline. The CDR3 sequence is 11 residues long. V gave up 7 bases and J gave up 9 bases, with 12 bases separating them. CDR3 sequence reads: CAITGNEAQYF. The DNA of the CDR3 is TGTGCCATCACTGGGAATGAGGCCCAGTACTTC.

This clone was observed a handful of times. The rearrangement links TRBV6-6 to TRBJ2-7; D is ambiguous. Germline values: CDR1 MNHNY, CDR2 SVGAGI (reference sequence). V was clipped by 7 bases and J by 0 bases, with 16 bases between them. This CDR3 is built from 15 residues. Here the CDR3 reads CASTPLGPGSYEQYF. DNA for the CDR3: TGTGCCAGCACTCCTCTCGGTCCAGGCTCCTACGAGCAGTACTTC.

The chain combines TRBV27 with TRBJ2-7, with D tentatively TRBD1 (6 bases). Trimming removed 3 bases at V and 5 bases at J, with 20 bases between. The CDR3 is 16 amino acids. Germline assignment: CDR1 MNHEY and CDR2 SMNVEV (reference sequence). Here the CDR3 DNA reads TGTGCCAGCAGTTTCGGAAGGGGGAAGAGGGGACACGAGCAGTACTTC. Its translation: CASSFGRGKRGHEQYF.

The CDR3 bases are TGCAGTGCCAGACCCAACTATGGCTACACCTTC. It is translated as CSARPNYGYTF. The J gene is TRBJ1-2, the V gene TRBV20-1; unclear D gene. The CDR3 extends over 11 amino acids. V was pared by 6 bases and J by 2 bases, with 7 bases between. Germline CDR1 reads DFQATT; CDR2 reads SNEGSKA (reference sequence).

This clone was found a few times. The J gene is TRBJ1-1, the V gene TRBV23-1, with 7 nucleotides matching TRBD1. TRBV23-1 is an ORF; its function is uncertain. Trimming at V came to 6 bases and at J to 4 bases, leaving 8 bases not matched to a gene. The CDR3 has 14 residues. CDR3 region: CASSRDRGPTEAFF. The CDR3 DNA sequence: TGCGCCAGCAGCCGGGACAGAGGTCCCACTGAAGCTTTCTTT.

The chain combines TRBV5-4 with TRBJ2-1; 9 positions agree with TRBD2. V lost 2 bases and J lost 6; bases outside the gene matches: 3. The CDR3 consists of 14 residues. Germline values: CDR1 SGHNT, CDR2 YYREEE (reference sequence). CDR3 sequence: CASSLAGGPNEQFF. The CDR3 region has the DNA TGTGCCAGCAGCTTAGCGGGAGGCCCCAATGAGCAGTTCTTC.

A remark on this clone: This CDR3 is also generated by other DNA sequences in the sample. The chain combines TRBV30 with TRBJ1-1; no definite D call. Germline V CDR1 and CDR2: GTSNPN, SVGIG (reference sequence). V lost 0 bases, J lost 1 base, and 6 bases lay in between. This CDR3 spans 13 amino acids. The CDR3 DNA reads TGTGCCTGGAGTGTAAACCGGAACACTGAAGCTTTCTTT. Translation: CAWSVNRNTEAFF.

The chain has TRBV25-1 and TRBJ2-7; 7 bases agree with TRBD1. The CDR3 extends over 13 amino acids. Losses at the gene ends were 6 bases for V and 7 bases for J; bases not matched to a gene: 9. Germline V gene sequence: CDR1 MGHDK, CDR2 SYGVNS. CDR3 loop: CASRMTGLWEQYF. The CDR3 nucleotides are TGTGCCAGCAGGATGACAGGGTTGTGGGAGCAGTACTTC.